The entry below gives a single T cell receptor (beta chain) sequence along with its context. This sample was taken from a study of blood T cell repertoires in COVID-19. Produced via immunoSEQ multiplex PCR; TCRdb's table is partial and in-frame only. This table has about 83,000 clones, roughly nine tenths appearing once. CDR1 and CDR2 (germline): SGHDN, FVKESK. The trim removed 4 bases at V and 3 bases at J, leaving 5 bases unmatched. CDR3 length: 15 amino acids. The sequence was obtained from a woman between 50 and 59 years old with active or convalescent COVID-19. The chain is built from TRBV14 and TRBJ2-7; 11 bases agree with TRBD2. Sequenced material: peripheral blood. DNA of the CDR3: TGTGCCAGCAGCCTTATAGCGGGGGGGTTCTACGAGCAGTACTTC. Its translation is CASSLIAGGFYEQYF.